The TCR beta chain described here comes from a study of OX40 agonist ivuxolimab in advanced cancers. The repertoire was sequenced with immunoSEQ multiplex PCR; TCRdb's copy has only in-frame clones and lacks some. Of 45,000 to 55,000 clones in the sample, approximately 84% were seen once. The clonotype originates from an adult with an advanced solid tumor such as melanoma, head and neck, liver or kidney cancer. The material was CD4+ or CD8+ T cells sorted from blood, obtained in a trial of the OX40 agonist ivuxolimab.

As DNA, the CDR3 is TGTGCCAGCAGTTTACTTCCGCGAGGGCGAGCCGGGGAGCTGTTTTTT. Translation gives CASSLLPRGRAGELFF. This chain links TRBV27 with TRBJ2-2; possibly TRBD2 for D (5 bases). Germline loops: CDR1 MNHEY, CDR2 SMNVEV (reference sequence). The length of the CDR3 is 16 residues. Trimming took 2 bases from V and 6 from J, leaving 16 bases between them.